This entry lists 28 T cell receptor beta chains sequenced from one sample in a study of T cells after somatic rescue of genetic block. Clones were sequenced by immunoSEQ multiplex PCR, and TCRdb holds only the in-frame ones, with some missing. The table lists 110,000 or so clones, around nine tenths of them singletons. Input material: peripheral blood mononuclear cells (PBMCs). Receptors originate from a woman between 18 and 30 years old.

This clone appeared a few times. The chain joins TRBV19 to TRBJ1-2; 7 bases align to TRBD1. Germline V gene lookup returns CDR1 LNHDA and CDR2 SQIVND (reference sequence). This CDR3 contains 14 residues. The trim removed 3 bases at V and 12 bases at J, leaving 13 bases unmatched. The CDR3 coding sequence is TGTGCCAGTAGTATCGGATCCCCACCGACAGGGAACACCTTC. It translates to CASSIGSPPTGNTF.

The chain employs TRBV5-4 and TRBJ2-1, with D possibly being TRBD1 or TRBD2 (6 bases each). The CDR3 is 15 residues long. The V gene's germline CDR1 is SGHNT and CDR2 YYREEE (reference sequence). V was cut by 0 bases and J by 8 bases, with 15 bases left in between. As DNA, the CDR3 is TGTGCCAGCAGCTTGGCCGGAAACGGGGGCGATGAGCAGTTCTTC. This codes for CASSLAGNGGDEQFF.

As for this clone: One end of the junction is discordant with germline, which a read error may explain. This chain's CDR3 is CASSLGQGGNEKLFF. For the CDR3, the DNA is TGTGCCAGCAGTTTAGGACAGGGAGGTAATGAAAAACTGTTTTTT. The chain carries TRBV7-2 and TRBJ1-4, with TRBD1 matching 8 bases. The CDR3 spans 15 residues. Germline V gene lookup returns CDR1 SGHTA and CDR2 FQGNSA.

J is TRBJ2-3 and V is TRBV5-1, with 7 nucleotides matching TRBD2. The CDR3 is made up of 15 amino acids. Germline V gene data show CDR1 as SGHRS and CDR2 as YFSETQ. V dropped 2 bases and J dropped 2; count of bases not matched to a gene: 5. The CDR3 reads CASSFQRDPTDTQYF. CDR3 DNA: TGCGCCAGCAGCTTCCAGCGGGACCCCACAGATACGCAGTATTTT.

The J gene is TRBJ2-3, the V gene TRBV4-3; D remains unclear. CDR1 LGHNA and CDR2 YSLEER come from the germline V gene. Trimming removed 2 bases from V and 2 bases from J, with 11 bases in between. This CDR3 spans 15 amino acids. CDR3: CASSQSSVTTDTQYF. The CDR3 bases are TGCGCCAGCAGCCAATCTAGTGTCACCACAGATACGCAGTATTTT.

Concerning this clone itself: At one boundary the junction diverges from the germline segment, which might be a read error. The CDR3 spells CASTVGGEANEKLFF. In nucleotides, the CDR3 is TGTGCCAGCACCGTAGGGGGGGAAGCTAATGAAAAACTGTTTTTT. The chain couples TRBV9 to TRBJ1-4; possible D gene TRBD1, 6 bases. This CDR3 has 15 amino acids. Germline V CDR1 and CDR2: SGDLS, YYNGEE.

The V and J genes are TRBV30 and TRBJ2-7; tentatively, D is TRBD2 (6 bases). The V end lost 0 bases, the J end lost 0 bases, and 30 bases lay between the germline ends. CDR3 length: 21 amino acids. Germline CDR1 and CDR2: GTSNPN and SVGIG (reference sequence). CDR3 in amino acids: CAWSVVGTPGAEKRHSYEQYF. The CDR3 nucleotides read TGTGCCTGGAGTGTAGTAGGGACTCCGGGAGCAGAGAAGAGACACTCCTACGAGCAGTACTTC.

V and J are TRBV4-3 and TRBJ2-5; possibly TRBD2 for D (6 bases). V was shortened by 0 bases and J by 7 bases, with 21 bases between the two germline ends. CDR3 length equals 17 residues. Germline assignment: CDR1 LGHNA and CDR2 YSLEER. The CDR3 is CASSQDTGTRLAMTQYF. For the CDR3, the DNA is TGCGCCAGCAGCCAAGATACAGGAACAAGGCTAGCGATGACCCAGTACTTC.

The CDR3 loop reads CATSFRSGSMAEAFF. Written as DNA, the CDR3 is TGTGCCACCAGCTTTAGATCAGGGTCAATGGCTGAAGCTTTCTTT. This rearrangement joins TRBV15 to TRBJ1-1, with a tentative D call TRBD1 (5 bases). The CDR3 runs to 15 residues. CDR1 is LNHNV and CDR2 is YYDKDF in the germline V gene (reference sequence). The V and J ends lost 5 bases and 6 bases respectively, with 19 bases between them.

This clone was observed once. The chain employs TRBV9 and TRBJ1-4; no clear D. The germline CDR1 and CDR2 sequences are SGDLS and YYNGEE. The CDR3 runs to 15 residues. Trimming removed 0 bases at V and 7 bases at J, with 13 bases between. The CDR3 nucleotides read TGTGCCAGCAGCGTAGTACCGGGGTCCGGTGAAAAACTGTTTTTT. As protein: CASSVVPGSGEKLFF.

V is TRBV7-9 and J is TRBJ1-6; 7 bases align to TRBD1. The germline gives CDR1 SEHNR, CDR2 FQNEAQ (reference sequence). The CDR3 extends over 17 amino acids. The V gene end was trimmed by 3 bases and the J gene end by 6 bases; junction bases not matched to a gene: 11. The CDR3 loop is CASSFLPGGQLNSPLHF. In DNA form, the CDR3 reads TGTGCCAGCAGCTTCCTCCCCGGGGGACAGCTTAATTCACCCCTCCACTTT.

The chain employs TRBV14 and TRBJ2-7; 10 bases fit TRBD1. V lost 3 bases, J lost 2 bases, and 16 bases stayed unmatched. The CDR3 covers 19 residues. Germline V gene sequence: CDR1 SGHDN, CDR2 FVKESK. CDR3 nucleotide sequence: TGTGCCAGCAGCCACACCGGGACAGGGGATTCTAGCGGCGCCTACGAGCAGTACTTC. Its translation: CASSHTGTGDSSGAYEQYF.

V and J are TRBV4-1 and TRBJ1-4, with 9 positions matching TRBD1. The CDR3 is made up of 17 amino acids. Germline assignment: CDR1 MGHRA and CDR2 YSYEKL. V gave up 4 bases and J gave up 3 bases; unmatched junction bases: 9. The CDR3 here is CASSLPGQGWANEKLFF. The CDR3 DNA reads as TGCGCCAGCAGCCTCCCGGGACAGGGTTGGGCTAATGAAAAACTGTTTTTT.

The rearrangement links TRBV7-2 to TRBJ1-1; D unclear. CDR3 length equals 12 residues. Germline CDR1 SGHTA, CDR2 FQGNSA. Trimming took off 2 bases at V and 5 bases at J, with 6 bases between the two ends. The CDR3 protein is CASSLRRTEAFF. The CDR3 bases are TGTGCCAGCAGCTTAAGGCGGACTGAAGCTTTCTTT.

The chain recombines TRBV5-8 with TRBJ2-1; a weak D match, TRBD2 (6 bases). CDR1 and CDR2 from the germline V gene are SGHTS and YDEGEE. This CDR3 region has 15 residues. Deletions cut 4 bases from V and 3 bases from J, with 14 bases between. The CDR3 nucleotides read TGTGCCAGCAGCACCCGGGGGTCGGACTACAATGAGCAGTTCTTC. It translates to CASSTRGSDYNEQFF.

The CDR3 sequence is CASRMDGNQPQHF. The CDR3 coding sequence is TGTGCCAGCAGGATGGACGGCAATCAGCCCCAGCATTTT. The gene calls are TRBV28 and TRBJ1-5; D remains unclear. Germline assignment: CDR1 MDHEN and CDR2 SYDVKM. The CDR3 covers 13 residues. Deletions cut 6 bases from V and 2 bases from J, with 8 bases between.

V and J are TRBV18 and TRBJ2-7; D is perhaps TRBD1 (6 bases). Trimming stripped 3 bases from V and 3 bases from J, with 12 bases between. CDR1 and CDR2 from the germline V gene are KGHSH and LQKENI. CDR3 length: 14 amino acids. In DNA form, the CDR3 reads TGTGCCAGCTCACCCCGGACAGTTCACTACGAGCAGTACTTC. Translating gives CASSPRTVHYEQYF.

This chain connects TRBV6-6 to TRBJ1-5; D is uncertain. Trimming shortened V by 7 bases and J by 0 bases, and 7 bases separated the two germline ends. The length of the CDR3 is 13 residues. Germline CDR1 reads MNHNY; CDR2 reads SVGAGI (reference sequence). The CDR3 DNA reads as TGTGCCAGCACCCAATATAGCAATCAGCCCCAGCATTTT. It specifies CASTQYSNQPQHF.

This clone has a handful of counts. V gene TRBV5-1 combines with J gene TRBJ1-2; no clear D gene. The V end lost 1 base, the J end lost 4 bases, and 5 bases lay between the germline ends. The CDR3 is made up of 12 amino acids. CDR1 SGHRS and CDR2 YFSETQ come from the germline V gene. The CDR3 sequence: CASSLSAYGYTF. CDR3 nucleotides: TGCGCCAGCAGCTTGTCGGCCTATGGCTACACCTTC.

The gene calls are TRBV7-2 and TRBJ2-7; 9 bases line up with TRBD2. The germline CDR1 and CDR2 sequences are SGHTA and FQGNSA. V was pared by 5 bases and J by 5 bases, with 13 bases of the junction left unmatched. The length of the CDR3 is 16 residues. The CDR3 loop reads CASSLMAGGPGDEQYF. The CDR3 coding sequence is TGTGCCAGCAGCCTGATGGCGGGGGGGCCAGGAGACGAGCAGTACTTC.

The rearrangement joins TRBV19 to TRBJ1-2; D unresolved. The germline CDR1 and CDR2 sequences are LNHDA and SQIVND (reference sequence). The CDR3 is 15 residues long. V was trimmed by 4 bases and J by 5 bases, leaving 17 bases between them. The CDR3 region is CASSTEYPGGYGYTF. The CDR3 DNA reads as TGTGCCAGTAGTACAGAATACCCGGGCGGGTATGGCTACACCTTC.

The chain joins TRBV27 to TRBJ2-1; no clear D. Germline CDR1 is MNHEY and CDR2 is SMNVEV (reference sequence). The CDR3 has 8 residues. Trimming pared 8 bases from V and 10 bases from J, leaving 3 bases between. CDR3 DNA: TGTGCCAGCCGGGAGCAGTTCTTC. Translation gives CASREQFF.

J is TRBJ1-6 and V is TRBV10-1; no clear D. The CDR3 extends over 15 amino acids. The V end lost 8 bases, the J end lost 2 bases, and 13 bases lay between the germline ends. CDR1 is WNHNN and CDR2 is SYGVQD in the germline V gene (reference sequence). This chain's CDR3 is CASFQGAAYNSPLHF. CDR3 DNA sequence: TGCGCCAGCTTCCAAGGCGCCGCCTATAATTCACCCCTCCACTTT.

The chain recombines TRBV4-3 with TRBJ2-1, with TRBD1 as a possible D gene (6 bases). V shed 4 bases and J shed 4 bases, with 11 bases lying between them. The CDR3 contains 14 residues. CDR1 and CDR2 from the germline V gene are LGHNA and YSLEER. In DNA form, the CDR3 reads TGCGCCAGCAGCCGTGGGACAACTTACAATGAGCAGTTCTTC. Translated, it gives CASSRGTTYNEQFF.

The CDR3 DNA sequence: TGTGCCAGCAGCTTAGCGGGGACTAGCGGGGGGTACGAGCAGTACTTC. The encoded protein is CASSLAGTSGGYEQYF. The chain recombines TRBV7-2 with TRBJ2-7; 15 nucleotides align to TRBD2. CDR1 is SGHTA and CDR2 is FQGNSA in the germline V gene. The CDR3 contains 16 residues. V shed 0 bases, J shed 4 bases, and the junction held 1 base outside the gene matches.

This clone was detected only once. The CDR3 DNA reads as TGTGCCAGCAGTTACGAACAGGCTGATGGCTACACCTTC. Its protein product is CASSYEQADGYTF. The chain recombines TRBV6-6 with TRBJ1-2; possibly TRBD1 for D (5 bases). Trimming shortened V by 2 bases and J by 6 bases, and 10 bases separated the two germline ends. From germline, CDR1 is MNHNY and CDR2 SVGAGI (reference sequence). The CDR3 spans 13 residues.

The chain carries TRBV19 and TRBJ1-6, with 8 bases that match TRBD1. In germline, CDR1 is LNHDA, CDR2 SQIVND (reference sequence). After removal of 8 bases from V and 9 bases from J, the junction contained 12 bases not matched to a gene. The length of the CDR3 is 15 residues. CDR3 sequence reads: CASGQGTAATSPLHF. CDR3 DNA sequence: TGTGCCAGTGGACAGGGTACAGCTGCTACTTCACCCCTCCACTTT.

V gene TRBV13 combines with J gene TRBJ2-2; weak D call: TRBD2 (5 bases). There are 14 residues in the CDR3. V was clipped by 3 bases and J by 6 bases, with 11 bases between them. Germline lookup yields CDR1 PRHDT and CDR2 FYEKMQ (reference sequence). The CDR3 is CASSFLLGPGELFF. In nucleotides, the CDR3 is TGTGCCAGCAGCTTCCTACTAGGACCCGGGGAGCTGTTTTTT.